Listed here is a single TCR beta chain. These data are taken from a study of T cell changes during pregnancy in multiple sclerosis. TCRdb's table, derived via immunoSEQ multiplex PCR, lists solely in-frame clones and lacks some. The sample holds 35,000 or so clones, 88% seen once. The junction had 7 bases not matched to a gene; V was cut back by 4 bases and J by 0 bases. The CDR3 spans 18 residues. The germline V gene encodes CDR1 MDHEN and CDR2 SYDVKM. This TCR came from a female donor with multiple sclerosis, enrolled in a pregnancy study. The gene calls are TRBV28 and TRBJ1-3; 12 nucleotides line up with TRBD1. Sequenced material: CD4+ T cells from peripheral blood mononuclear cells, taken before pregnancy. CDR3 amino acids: CASSSGQGALFSGNTIYF. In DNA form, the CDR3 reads TGTGCCAGCAGTTCGGGACAGGGGGCTCTTTTCTCTGGAAACACCATATATTTT.